These 7 T cell receptor beta chains were all obtained from the same sample, sequenced in a study of blood T cell repertoires in COVID-19. The repertoire was sequenced with immunoSEQ multiplex PCR; TCRdb's copy has only in-frame clones and lacks some. The repertoire holds tens of thousands of clones, with over 75% as singletons. The sequenced material came from peripheral blood. These receptors were collected from a man aged 30 to 39 with active or convalescent COVID-19.

This chain joins TRBV6-6 and TRBJ1-2; D ambiguous. The V end was cut by 2 bases, the J end by 2 bases, with 6 bases between. This CDR3 has 13 amino acids. Germline V CDR1 and CDR2: MNHNY, SVGAGI (reference sequence). CDR3 nucleotides: TGTGCCAGCAGTTACCGGGAGAACTATGGCTACACCTTC. Protein sequence: CASSYRENYGYTF.

The chain combines TRBV4-2 with TRBJ1-2, with 7 positions matching TRBD1. Losses at the gene ends were 0 bases for V and 4 bases for J; bases not matched to a gene: 8. The germline V gene has CDR1 LGHNA and CDR2 YNFKEQ. The CDR3 covers 16 residues. The chain's CDR3 is CASSQEAPGQVYGYTF. The CDR3 DNA follows: TGTGCCAGCAGCCAAGAAGCCCCCGGACAGGTCTATGGCTACACCTTC.

V is TRBV10-2 and J is TRBJ1-4; 7 bases map to TRBD1. The V segment lost 6 bases and the J segment 5 bases; nucleotides outside the gene matches: 6. CDR1 and CDR2 (germline): WSHSY, SAAADI. This CDR3 is 14 amino acids long. This CDR3 reads CASSVTGLNEKLFF. The CDR3 coding sequence is TGCGCCAGCAGCGTGACAGGGTTAAATGAAAAACTGTTTTTT.

The gene calls are TRBV5-6 and TRBJ2-1; D possibly corresponds to TRBD2 (7 bases). The V end was cut by 7 bases, the J end by 3 bases, with 14 bases between. CDR1 is SGHDT and CDR2 is YYEEEE in the germline V gene. The CDR3 runs to 14 residues. This CDR3 reads CASQGREIYNEQFF. In DNA form, the CDR3 reads TGTGCCAGCCAGGGGCGGGAGATCTACAATGAGCAGTTCTTC.

This chain uses TRBV5-1 with TRBJ2-7, with 10 bases lining up with TRBD1. V shed 4 bases, J shed 5 bases, and the junction held 12 bases outside the gene matches. In germline, CDR1 is SGHRS, CDR2 YFSETQ. The length of the CDR3 is 16 residues. DNA for the CDR3: TGCGCCAGCAGCCTAACGACAGGGGGCTTGGTACACGAGCAGTACTTC. Encoded protein: CASSLTTGGLVHEQYF.

The chain has TRBV28 and TRBJ2-3, with D perhaps matching TRBD2 (6 bases). The CDR3 consists of 12 residues. Germline lookup yields CDR1 MDHEN and CDR2 SYDVKM. Between the trimmed V and J ends, which lost 5 bases and 10 bases, there was a span of 13 bases. CDR3 DNA: TGTGCCAGCAGTCTCGCGGGGAGTTCGCAGTATTTT. Translated, it gives CASSLAGSSQYF.

V gene TRBV4-3 combines with J gene TRBJ2-1, with D perhaps TRBD2 (5 bases). The CDR3 loop spans 14 amino acids. Trimming removed 4 bases from V and 9 bases from J, with 16 bases in between. The germline CDR1 and CDR2 sequences are LGHNA and YSLEER. The CDR3 spells CASSPGRLTSEQFF. CDR3 nucleotides: TGCGCCAGCAGCCCGGGGAGACTAACCTCTGAGCAGTTCTTC.